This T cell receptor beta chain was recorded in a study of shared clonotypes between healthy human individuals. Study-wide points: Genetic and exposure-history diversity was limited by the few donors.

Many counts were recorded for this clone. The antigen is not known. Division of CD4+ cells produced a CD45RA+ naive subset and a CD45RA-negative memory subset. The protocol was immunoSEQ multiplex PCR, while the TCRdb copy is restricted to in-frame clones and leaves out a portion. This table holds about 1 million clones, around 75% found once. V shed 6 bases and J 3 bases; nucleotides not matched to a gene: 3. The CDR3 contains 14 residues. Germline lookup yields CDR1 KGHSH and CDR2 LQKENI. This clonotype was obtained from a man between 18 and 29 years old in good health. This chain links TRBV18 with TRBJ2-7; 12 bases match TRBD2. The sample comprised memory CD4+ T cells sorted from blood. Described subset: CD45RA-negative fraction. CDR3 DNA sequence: TGTGCCAGCTCGCAGACTAGCGGGAGCTACGAGCAGTACTTC. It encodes CASSQTSGSYEQYF.